The 15 T cell receptor beta chains listed next were all sequenced from one sample in a study of shared clonotypes between healthy human individuals. TCRdb's table, derived via immunoSEQ multiplex PCR, lists solely in-frame clones and lacks some. The profile shows 600,000 to 700,000 clones, around 73% of them singletons. The sequenced material came from memory CD4+ T cells sorted from blood. As to subset: CD45RA-negative fraction. The receptor set was obtained from a woman aged 30 to 39 in good health.

DNA of the CDR3: TGTGCCAGCGGAGTGGCCTGGGATACGCAGTATTTT. Encoded protein: CASGVAWDTQYF. The rearrangement uses TRBV28 and TRBJ2-3; no reliable D call. Trimming removed 8 bases at V and 6 bases at J, with 12 bases between. Germline assignment: CDR1 MDHEN and CDR2 SYDVKM. This CDR3 is 12 amino acids long. Full variable domain (outside the CDR3, taken from reference TRBV28 and TRBJ2-3): DVKVTQSSRYLVKRTGEKVFLECVQDMDHENMFWYRQDPGLGLRLIYFSYDVKMKEKGDIPEGYSVSREKKERFSLILESASTNQTSMYLCASGVAWDTQYFGPGTRLTVL.

In its sample, this clone was seen many times. The chain employs TRBV6-5 and TRBJ1-2; D gene unclear. V was cut by 7 bases and J by 1 base, with 13 bases left in between. CDR3 size: 14 residues. Germline V CDR1 and CDR2: MNHEY, SVGAGI. Written as DNA, the CDR3 is TGTGCCAGCACGCCGGACTCACGTAACTATGGCTACACCTTC. This translates into CASTPDSRNYGYTF.

This chain uses TRBV28 with TRBJ1-1; D is ambiguous. Trimming cost V 3 bases and J 7 bases, with 9 bases left between them. The CDR3 consists of 12 residues. Germline V lookup: CDR1 MDHEN, CDR2 SYDVKM. The CDR3 DNA reads TGTGCCAGCAGTTTTGGGCAGTTTGAAGCTTTCTTT. Translation: CASSFGQFEAFF.

This clone has just a few counts. This chain links TRBV10-1 with TRBJ1-1, with D unclear. CDR1 is WNHNN and CDR2 is SYGVQD in the germline V gene (reference sequence). This CDR3 has 14 residues. V was pared by 5 bases and J by 6 bases, with 16 bases between. This CDR3 is CASSPWGEHAEAFF. In DNA, the CDR3 is TGCGCCAGCAGTCCTTGGGGAGAACACGCTGAAGCTTTCTTT.

In its sample, this clone was seen a few times. The rearrangement joins TRBV19 to TRBJ1-1; TRBD1 is a possible D gene (5 bases). The germline V gene has CDR1 LNHDA and CDR2 SQIVND (reference sequence). V was shortened by 3 bases and J by 2 bases, with 10 bases between the two germline ends. The CDR3 covers 14 residues. CDR3 DNA: TGTGCCAGTAGTATCCTTCAGGGAAACACTGAAGCTTTCTTT. Translated, it gives CASSILQGNTEAFF. Full variable domain (outside the CDR3, taken from reference TRBV19 and TRBJ1-1): DGGITQSPKYLFRKEGQNVTLSCEQNLNHDAMYWYRQDPGQGLRLIYYSQIVNDFQKGDIAEGYSVSREKKESFPLTVTSAQKNPTAFYLCASSILQGNTEAFFGQGTRLTVV.

Comment on this clone: The identical CDR3 is also encoded by other nucleotide sequences in the sample. The chain's CDR3 is CASGLVQGNTGELFF. CDR3 sequence (DNA): TGTGCTAGTGGTTTGGTACAGGGGAACACCGGGGAGCTGTTTTTT. This sequence joins TRBV12-5 and TRBJ2-2; tentative D call: TRBD1 (6 bases). The V and J ends lost 0 bases and 1 base respectively, with 6 bases between them. CDR1 and CDR2 from the germline V gene are LGHNT and FRNRAP. This CDR3 is 15 amino acids long.

This clone was recorded once. This chain joins TRBV27 and TRBJ2-2; 10 bases agree with TRBD2. This CDR3 contains 15 residues. J was trimmed by 7 bases and V by 4 bases; bases with no gene match: 6. In germline, CDR1 is MNHEY, CDR2 SMNVEV (reference sequence). CDR3 nucleotide sequence: TGTGCCAGCAGTTATAGCGGGAGGCTCCTCGGGGAGCTGTTTTTT. Its translation: CASSYSGRLLGELFF.

This sequence joins TRBV7-9 and TRBJ2-7; 9 nucleotides line up with TRBD2. Per germline, CDR1 SEHNR and CDR2 FQNEAQ (reference sequence). The V segment lost 5 bases and the J segment 0 bases; nucleotides outside the gene matches: 8. The length of the CDR3 is 16 residues. The CDR3 DNA is TGTGCCAGCAGCAATGCCCTAGCGGGGAGCTCCTACGAGCAGTACTTC. It codes for CASSNALAGSSYEQYF.

This clone has a count of ten or more. Other DNA sequences in the sample encode the same CDR3. The CDR3 is CASSPGVGTEAFF. CDR3 in DNA: TGTGCCAGCTCACCGGGGGTGGGCACTGAAGCTTTCTTT. This sequence joins TRBV18 and TRBJ1-1, with D possibly matching TRBD1 (5 bases). The CDR3 extends over 13 amino acids. Germline values: CDR1 KGHSH, CDR2 LQKENI. Trimming left V 3 bases short and J 4 bases short, with 9 bases between.

The chain links TRBV5-1 to TRBJ1-2; D is undetermined. Germline V lookup: CDR1 SGHRS, CDR2 YFSETQ. V lost 0 bases and J 7 bases, leaving 10 bases between the germline ends. This CDR3 comprises 13 residues. DNA for the CDR3: TGCGCCAGCAGCTTGGAAGGTCTGGGTGGCTACACCTTC. Its protein is CASSLEGLGGYTF.

The chain has TRBV4-1 and TRBJ2-7, with 8 bases lining up with TRBD1. The CDR3 contains 13 residues. CDR1 MGHRA and CDR2 YSYEKL come from the germline V gene. Unmatched junction bases numbered 10, after V lost 9 bases and J lost 6 bases. DNA of the CDR3: TGCGCCAGTTCGGGACAGGAAGGGTTCGAGCAGTACTTC. Encoded protein: CASSGQEGFEQYF.

The chain uses TRBV30 and TRBJ2-4; TRBD2 might be the D (5 bases). Germline values: CDR1 GTSNPN, CDR2 SVGIG (reference sequence). The CDR3 consists of 17 residues. With 0 bases removed from V and 0 bases from J, the gap between germline ends came to 15 bases. The CDR3 DNA reads as TGTGCCTGGAGTGTACGTGCGGACTGGGTAGCCAAAAACATTCAGTACTTC. This gives the protein CAWSVRADWVAKNIQYF.

In DNA form, the CDR3 reads TGTGCCAGCAGCTTAGAACTGGGCGATCAGCCCCAGCATTTT. Amino acids: CASSLELGDQPQHF. The chain uses TRBV7-8 and TRBJ1-5; the D is unclear. This CDR3 has 14 amino acids. Between the trimmed V and J ends, which lost 1 base and 5 bases, there was a span of 9 bases. Germline V lookup: CDR1 SGHVS, CDR2 FQNEAQ.

The CDR3 coding sequence is TGTGCCAGCAGTGAAGGGACAGGGGGCTACGAGCAGTACTTC. Protein sequence: CASSEGTGGYEQYF. The rearrangement joins TRBV6-1 to TRBJ2-7; 10 nucleotides match TRBD1. This CDR3 region has 14 residues. Germline V gene sequence: CDR1 MNHNS, CDR2 SASEGT. V gave up 1 base and J gave up 3 bases; unmatched junction bases: 0.

This clone was seen repeatedly, ten times or more. The chain joins TRBV28 to TRBJ2-3; D may be TRBD1 or TRBD2 (5 bases each). The ends were cut back, 6 bases at V and 2 bases at J, with 12 bases in the middle. The germline CDR1 and CDR2 sequences are MDHEN and SYDVKM. This CDR3 region has 14 residues. The CDR3 here is CASSPGTNTDTQYF. The CDR3 bases are TGTGCCAGCAGCCCCGGGACGAACACAGATACGCAGTATTTT.